The rows below give T cell receptor beta chains drawn from one sample of a study of T cell responses to AZD1222 COVID-19 vaccine. Here immunoSEQ multiplex PCR was the method, and the copy in TCRdb shows in-frame clones only, minus some. The sample shows fewer than 50,000 clones, about 82% of them seen only once. Sample: peripheral blood, taken 28 days after the second dose of the MenACWY control vaccine. Every receptor here comes from an adult who received the MenACWY meningococcal vaccine as a control. Both conserved end residues are part of each CDR3. Rows may omit the clone size; those that give it use once, few, many or a size class.

>TRBV19|few|TRBJ1-1
CASSIDGDTEAFF
>TRBV19|NA|TRBJ2-3
CASRSRGSGPTDTQYF
>TRBV3-1/TRBV3-2|few|TRBJ2-2
CASRRVTGTGGTGELFF
>TRBV27|NA|TRBJ2-2
CASSSPSGGGPTGELFF
>TRBV28|NA|TRBJ1-5
CASRVTGVHQPQHF
>TRBV7-9|NA|TRBJ1-5
CASSVGQANQPQHF
>TRBV11-3|NA|TRBJ2-1
CASSSPRTGGISYNEQFF
>TRBV5-5|NA|TRBJ2-3
CASSGDRGSTDTQYF
>TRBV5-1|NA|TRBJ1-3
CASSLWGQGISSSGNTIYF
>TRBV7-6|NA|TRBJ2-1
CASSLALDVVQFF
>TRBV2|many|TRBJ2-7
CASRAQGNSYEQYF
>TRBV19|few|TRBJ1-1
CASSMDRVIGEAFF
>TRBV6-5|NA|TRBJ1-5
CASSYSGLGDQPQHF
>TRBV12-3/TRBV12-4|NA|TRBJ1-2
CASSSRILGGYTF
>TRBV14|NA|TRBJ2-6
CASSQVGSGANVLTF
>TRBV19|NA|TRBJ2-1
CASSSSGGSYNEQFF
>TRBV19|NA|TRBJ1-2
CASSPRRRDNGYTF
>TRBV7-9|NA|TRBJ1-6
CASSLAGQGGSPLHF
>TRBV18|few|TRBJ2-5
CASSPSGRAETQYF
>TRBV2|NA|TRBJ1-1
CASSEDRNTEAFF
>TRBV7-2|NA|TRBJ1-1
CASSLDFFPNTEAFF
>TRBV7-8|NA|TRBJ1-2
CASSLQHPPADYGYTF
>TRBV2|NA|TRBJ1-3
CASSENPAPRGNTIYF
>TRBV7-9|NA|TRBJ2-1
CASSTNRAPGANEQFF
>TRBV12-3/TRBV12-4|NA|TRBJ1-2
CASSPSLGGYTF
>TRBV5-1|NA|TRBJ2-7
CASSYDRGSYEQYF
>TRBV10-1|NA|TRBJ2-1
CASSRVSKSYNEQFF
>TRBV28|NA|TRBJ1-1
CASSFSARREAFF
>TRBV19|few|TRBJ2-5
CASSAGLRETQYF
>TRBV7-8|NA|TRBJ2-2
CASSSNTGELFF
>TRBV3-1/TRBV3-2|NA|TRBJ2-6
CASSHSDRVVSGANVLTF
>TRBV29-1|NA|TRBJ1-1
CSVGGSPDTEAFF
>TRBV7-8|NA|TRBJ1-5
CASSSAPGQVSNQPQHF
>TRBV10-3|NA|TRBJ2-2
CAAHGGGQGTGELFF
>TRBV6-5|NA|TRBJ1-6
CATRREGSPLHF
>TRBV3-1/TRBV3-2|many|TRBJ2-7
CASSQQAGTYYEQYF
>TRBV24-1|NA|TRBJ1-5
CATSETGTGVQPQHF
>TRBV24-1|NA|TRBJ2-5
CATSDPYRSTGQTQYF
>TRBV2|NA|TRBJ1-2
CASSDRIFGGYTF
>TRBV18|NA|TRBJ2-1
CASSLDRPYNEQFF
>TRBV18|NA|TRBJ2-1
CASSPPDRGIRNEQFF
>TRBV11-3|NA|TRBJ1-2
CASSSGPRQEGYTF
>TRBV5-1|NA|TRBJ1-3
CASSYQGDPGNTIYF
>TRBV7-2|NA|TRBJ2-2
CASSPKRGSTGELFF
>TRBV9|NA|TRBJ1-2
CASSVGGDRYTF
>TRBV5-5|NA|TRBJ1-3
CASSPGGQLMGLGNTIYF
>TRBV6-5|NA|TRBJ1-2
CASSYTPDPRSYGYTF
>TRBV7-2|NA|TRBJ1-6
CASSLGSGTGGSPLHF
>TRBV6-5|NA|TRBJ1-3
CASSYRTPGENTIYF
>TRBV7-9|few|TRBJ1-6
CASSLDGLNSPLHF
>TRBV30|NA|TRBJ1-4
CAWSVTGANEKLFF
>TRBV20-1|few|TRBJ2-5
CSASGDSAGETQYF
>TRBV6-5|NA|TRBJ1-3
CASSYHSGNTIYF
>TRBV7-9|NA|TRBJ2-1
CASSFGASTAEQFF
>TRBV5-1|few|TRBJ1-2
CASSLDGGADTF
>TRBV24-1|NA|TRBJ2-1
CATSDGWTGGRQFF
>TRBV7-9|once|TRBJ2-7
CASSLSRREGSREQYF
>TRBV2|once|TRBJ1-2
CASSPTNYGYTF